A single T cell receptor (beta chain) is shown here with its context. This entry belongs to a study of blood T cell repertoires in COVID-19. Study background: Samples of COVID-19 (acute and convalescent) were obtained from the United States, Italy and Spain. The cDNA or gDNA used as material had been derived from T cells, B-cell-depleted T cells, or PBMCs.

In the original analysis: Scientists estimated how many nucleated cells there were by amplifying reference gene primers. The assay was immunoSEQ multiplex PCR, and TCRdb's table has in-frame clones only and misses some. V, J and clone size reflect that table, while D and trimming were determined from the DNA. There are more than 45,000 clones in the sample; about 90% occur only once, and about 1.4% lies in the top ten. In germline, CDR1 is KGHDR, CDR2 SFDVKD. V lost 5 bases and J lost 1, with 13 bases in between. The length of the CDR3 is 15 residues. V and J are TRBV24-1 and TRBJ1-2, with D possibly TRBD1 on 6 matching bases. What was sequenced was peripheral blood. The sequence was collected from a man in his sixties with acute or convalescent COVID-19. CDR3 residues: CATSGPTDSNYGYTF. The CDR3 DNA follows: TGTGCCACCAGTGGACCTACGGACAGTAACTATGGCTACACCTTC.